The next 15 T cell receptor beta chains were all read from a single sample in a study of cytomegalovirus exposure and HLA in healthy donors. Vbeta (60) and Jbeta (13) primers were used in the PCR. TCRdb's copy holds only in-frame clones and misses some; the assay was immunoSEQ multiplex PCR. The sample contains 55,000 to 75,000 clones, less than 65% of which appear only once. The sequencing input was PBMCs. The receptors stem from a man aged 25-45 years in good health and CMV-seronegative.

The table lists this clone with a few counts. The chain recombines TRBV2 with TRBJ2-7; no definite D call. Germline CDR1 SNHLY, CDR2 FYNNEI. The CDR3 runs to 13 residues. Between the trimmed V and J ends, which lost 6 bases and 1 base, there was a span of 10 bases. CDR3 nucleotide sequence: TGTGCCAGCAGCCAACTCACTTCCTACGAGCAGTACTTC. This codes for CASSQLTSYEQYF.

V usage is TRBV6-1 and J usage is TRBJ1-1; D may be TRBD1 (6 bases). With 0 bases removed from V and 0 bases from J, the gap between germline ends came to 11 bases. CDR3 length: 16 amino acids. Germline CDR1 and CDR2: MNHNS and SASEGT. The CDR3 reads CASSEADGQMNTEAFF. In nucleotides, the CDR3 is TGTGCCAGCAGTGAAGCCGACGGACAGATGAACACTGAAGCTTTCTTT.

V is TRBV2 and J is TRBJ1-5, with 10 bases that match TRBD1. Germline V gene sequence: CDR1 SNHLY, CDR2 FYNNEI. This CDR3 is built from 14 residues. Trimming cost V 4 bases and J 4 bases; bases outside gene matches: 1. CDR3: CASSGGQGNQPQHF. In DNA, the CDR3 is TGTGCCAGCAGTGGGGGACAGGGGAATCAGCCCCAGCATTTT.

This chain connects TRBV7-6 to TRBJ2-3; the match to TRBD2 covers 7 bases. CDR3 length: 16 residues. Trimming cost V 5 bases and J 6 bases; bases outside gene matches: 14. Germline V CDR1 and CDR2: SGHVS, FNYEAQ. CDR3 nucleotide sequence: TGTGCCAGCAGCCTATATGAGCGGGGCTGGCTGGATACGCAGTATTTT. Translating gives CASSLYERGWLDTQYF.

This clone has more than one count but fewer than ten. The chain uses TRBV29-1 and TRBJ2-5; 8 nucleotides line up with TRBD1. V was clipped by 6 bases and J by 5 bases; unmatched bases: 5. The CDR3 spans 12 residues. Germline V gives CDR1 SQVTM, CDR2 ANQGSEA. The CDR3 protein is CSVRQGRETQYF. CDR3 in DNA: TGCAGCGTGAGACAGGGGCGGGAGACCCAGTACTTC.

The chain joins TRBV5-1 to TRBJ2-3; perhaps TRBD1 as D (6 bases). Germline V lookup: CDR1 SGHRS, CDR2 YFSETQ. V shed 4 bases and J shed 4 bases, with 13 bases lying between them. This CDR3 has 14 residues. CDR3 region: CASSTGQGADTQYF. Here the CDR3 DNA reads TGCGCCAGCAGCACGGGACAAGGCGCAGATACGCAGTATTTT. Full variable domain (outside the CDR3, taken from reference TRBV5-1 and TRBJ2-3): KAGVTQTPRYLIKTRGQQVTLSCSPISGHRSVSWYQQTPGQGLQFLFEYFSETQRNKGNFPGRFSGRQFSNSRSEMNVSTLELGDSALYLCASSTGQGADTQYFGPGTRLTVL.

This sequence joins TRBV9 and TRBJ2-3; tentative D call: TRBD1 (6 bases). V was clipped by 3 bases and J by 1 base, with 15 bases between them. This CDR3 is built from 16 residues. In germline, CDR1 is SGDLS, CDR2 YYNGEE. CDR3 in DNA: TGTGCCAGCAGCGCCTTTGGTGGGGGCGGCACAGATACGCAGTATTTT. Its translation: CASSAFGGGGTDTQYF. The entire variable domain, with the rest obtained from reference TRBV9 and TRBJ2-3, is as follows: DSGVTQTPKHLITATGQRVTLRCSPRSGDLSVYWYQQSLDQGLQFLIQYYNGEERAKGNILERFSAQQFPDLHSELNLSSLELGDSALYFCASSAFGGGGTDTQYFGPGTRLTVL.

The rearrangement joins TRBV7-8 to TRBJ1-5; 10 bases align to TRBD1. After removal of 0 bases from V and 6 bases from J, the junction contained 5 bases not matched to a gene. The CDR3 totals 16 residues. The V gene's germline CDR1 is SGHVS and CDR2 FQNEAQ. CDR3: CASSLAGTGAAQPQHF. The CDR3 region has the DNA TGTGCCAGCAGCTTAGCTGGGACAGGGGCCGCTCAGCCCCAGCATTTT.

The chain joins TRBV30 to TRBJ2-7; TRBD2 aligns across 10 bases. V gave up 4 bases and J gave up 4 bases; unmatched junction bases: 7. The germline gives CDR1 GTSNPN, CDR2 SVGIG (reference sequence). The CDR3 contains 14 residues. CDR3 residues: CAWNPSGGLYEQYF. The DNA of the CDR3 is TGTGCCTGGAATCCTAGCGGGGGACTTTACGAGCAGTACTTC.

In this sample, this clone turned up a few times. This chain links TRBV27 with TRBJ1-6; 7 bases map to TRBD1. Trimming removed 6 bases from V and 7 bases from J; junction bases left unmatched: 6. Germline V gene lookup returns CDR1 MNHEY and CDR2 SMNVEV (reference sequence). The CDR3 sequence is 14 residues long. CDR3 coding DNA: TGTGCCAGCAGAAATCCAGGGGGAAATTCACCCCTCCACTTT. Translated: CASRNPGGNSPLHF.

This rearrangement joins TRBV4-1 to TRBJ2-5, with 10 bases identical to TRBD2. This CDR3 region has 15 residues. V shed 4 bases and J 4 bases; nucleotides not matched to a gene: 6. Per germline, CDR1 MGHRA and CDR2 YSYEKL. The CDR3 reads CASSPLAGVGETQYF. In DNA form, the CDR3 reads TGCGCCAGCAGCCCCCTAGCGGGGGTGGGAGAGACCCAGTACTTC.

The chain employs TRBV4-1 and TRBJ2-3; 12 nucleotides line up with TRBD2. With 0 bases clipped from V and 5 bases from J, the junction kept 12 bases outside the gene matches. The CDR3 sequence is 19 residues long. Per germline, CDR1 MGHRA and CDR2 YSYEKL. CDR3: CASSQDWLAGGPVEDTQYF. CDR3 nucleotides: TGCGCCAGCAGCCAAGATTGGCTAGCGGGGGGGCCTGTCGAAGATACGCAGTATTTT.

The chain links TRBV30 to TRBJ1-2; 7 bases line up with TRBD1. CDR3 length equals 14 residues. J lost 5 bases, V lost 1 base, and 7 bases had no gene match. In germline, CDR1 is GTSNPN, CDR2 SVGIG (reference sequence). The CDR3 DNA reads TGTGCCTGGAGTGAAAGCAGGGGGAGTTATGGCTACACCTTC. Encoded protein: CAWSESRGSYGYTF.

This clone showed up just once. The chain couples TRBV7-2 to TRBJ2-2, with D possibly TRBD2 on 5 matching bases. There are 12 residues in the CDR3. Germline CDR1 and CDR2: SGHTA and FQGNSA. With 3 bases removed from V and 7 bases from J, the gap between germline ends came to 6 bases. The CDR3 DNA is TGTGCCAGCAGCTTGGACTTCGGGGAGCTGTTTTTT. It yields the protein CASSLDFGELFF.

The rearrangement links TRBV27 to TRBJ2-3, with D tentatively TRBD2 (5 bases). CDR1 and CDR2 (germline): MNHEY, SMNVEV (reference sequence). V lost 0 bases and J lost 7, with 8 bases in between. CDR3 length: 13 amino acids. CDR3 in amino acids: CASSLSSGYTQYF. For the CDR3, the DNA is TGTGCCAGCAGTTTATCGAGCGGATATACGCAGTATTTT.